Sequencing of this T cell receptor beta chain was carried out in a study of blood T cell repertoires in COVID-19. About the study: In each case, the material was cDNA or gDNA derived from T cells, B-cell-depleted T cells, or PBMCs.

Authors' analysis steps: Using reference gene primer amplification, nucleated cell counts were estimated. Using immunoSEQ multiplex PCR, the repertoire was profiled, and TCRdb retains in-frame clones only, with some absent. V and J calls and clone size come straight from that table; D and trimming were deduced from the DNA. Of about 210,000 clones in the sample, around nine tenths were seen once. In its sample, this clone was seen a few times. V dropped 4 bases and J dropped 1 base, with 8 bases sitting between them. The germline CDR1 and CDR2 sequences are SGHKS and YYEKEE (reference sequence). The CDR3 is made up of 13 amino acids.

The clonotype comes from a man aged 40-55 years with acute or convalescent COVID-19. Sequenced sample: peripheral blood. This chain joins TRBV5-5 and TRBJ2-5; D is undetermined. This CDR3 is CASSPKPQETQYF. The CDR3 coding sequence is TGTGCCAGCAGCCCTAAGCCCCAAGAGACCCAGTACTTC.